The sequence of this T cell receptor beta chain was determined in a study of blood T cell repertoires in COVID-19. Germline CDR1 reads SGHTA; CDR2 reads FQGNSA. CDR3 size: 14 residues. V lost 1 base to trimming and J lost 0 bases, with 4 bases between them. Only in-frame clones appear in the TCRdb table, and some are missing; sequencing was by immunoSEQ multiplex PCR. This sample has about 310,000 clones, with over 80% found just once. The specimen sequenced was PBMCs or T cells enriched from blood (not recorded which). This sequence originates from a woman younger than 30 who had recovered from COVID-19. The rearrangement links TRBV7-2 to TRBJ1-5; D gene unclear. This chain's CDR3 is CASSLVVSNQPQHF. In nucleotides, the CDR3 is TGTGCCAGCAGCTTAGTCGTTAGCAATCAGCCCCAGCATTTT.